The 21 T cell receptor beta chains reported below all come from one sample, sequenced in a study of cytomegalovirus exposure and HLA in healthy donors. PCR was performed using 60 Vbeta and 13 Jbeta primers. Using immunoSEQ multiplex PCR, the repertoire was profiled, and TCRdb retains in-frame clones only, with some absent. The sample lists about 210,000 clones, about 88% occurring once. Sequenced material: PBMCs. The origin of the receptors is a girl aged 2 to 9 in good health and CMV-seronegative.

V is TRBV29-1 and J is TRBJ2-2, with D possibly being TRBD2 (6 bases). V was shortened by 7 bases and J by 3 bases, with 18 bases between the two germline ends. CDR1 SQVTM and CDR2 ANQGSEA come from the germline V gene. The CDR3 loop spans 15 amino acids. Here the CDR3 DNA reads TGCAGCGCTGGAGACGGGACTTACTACACCGGGGAGCTGTTTTTT. Its translation: CSAGDGTYYTGELFF.

The chain has TRBV6-1 and TRBJ1-2; D is unresolved. Trimming pared 3 bases from V and 4 bases from J, leaving 6 bases between. Per the germline V gene, CDR1 is MNHNS and CDR2 is SASEGT. CDR3 length equals 12 residues. CDR3 sequence: CASSESRYGYTF. The CDR3 DNA reads TGTGCCAGCAGTGAGTCCCGCTATGGCTACACCTTC.

The chain is built from TRBV2 and TRBJ1-1; D not resolved. The V gene lost 5 bases and the J gene lost 1 base, with 11 bases spanning the gap. Germline CDR1 reads SNHLY; CDR2 reads FYNNEI. This CDR3 has 14 residues. DNA of the CDR3: TGTGCCAGCAGTCCCCTAGAGGCGAACACTGAAGCTTTCTTT. Amino acid sequence: CASSPLEANTEAFF.

The rearrangement uses TRBV19 and TRBJ2-4; D is perhaps TRBD1 (6 bases). CDR1 LNHDA and CDR2 SQIVND come from the germline V gene (reference sequence). The V end lost 6 bases, the J end lost 5 bases, and 20 bases lay between the germline ends. CDR3 size: 16 residues. CDR3 residues: CASSSWGLPPQNIQYF. CDR3 DNA: TGTGCCAGTAGCTCCTGGGGGCTTCCGCCCCAAAACATTCAGTACTTC.

This clone was seen a single time. The CDR3 ends on some other residue instead of the conserved phenylalanine or tryptophan, so this is likely a read error. The chain employs TRBV5-8 and TRBJ2-2; D remains unclear. The germline V gene has CDR1 SGHTS and CDR2 YDEGEE. Trimming removed 0 bases at V and 4 bases at J, with 13 bases between. This CDR3 contains 16 residues. This chain's CDR3 is CASSLVWGRGTGELFL. CDR3 DNA sequence: TGTGCCAGCAGCTTGGTTTGGGGTCGAGGCACCGGGGAGCTGTTTCTT.

This chain joins TRBV19 and TRBJ1-1, with D perhaps TRBD1 (6 bases). The CDR3 covers 12 residues. Germline V gives CDR1 LNHDA, CDR2 SQIVND (reference sequence). V gave up 8 bases and J gave up 5 bases, with 12 bases separating them. This CDR3 is CASDTGTTEAFF. Written as DNA, the CDR3 is TGTGCCAGTGATACAGGGACAACTGAAGCTTTCTTT. Based on the CDR3 plus reference TRBV19 and TRBJ1-1, the full variable domain is DGGITQSPKYLFRKEGQNVTLSCEQNLNHDAMYWYRQDPGQGLRLIYYSQIVNDFQKGDIAEGYSVSREKKESFPLTVTSAQKNPTAFYLCASDTGTTEAFFGQGTRLTVV.

J is TRBJ1-1 and V is TRBV14, with D tentatively TRBD1 (6 bases). The CDR3 has 13 amino acids. Trimming shortened V by 3 bases and J by 3 bases, and 8 bases separated the two germline ends. Germline loops: CDR1 SGHDN, CDR2 FVKESK. In nucleotides, the CDR3 is TGTGCCAGCAGCCAGGGGGCTTACACTGAAGCTTTCTTT. It yields the protein CASSQGAYTEAFF.

V is TRBV6-1 and J is TRBJ2-7; 10 bases are a match to TRBD1. CDR3 length: 14 residues. V lost 4 bases and J lost 3; bases outside the gene matches: 3. The V gene's germline CDR1 is MNHNS and CDR2 SASEGT. The CDR3 sequence: CASSARDRGYEQYF. The CDR3 DNA reads as TGTGCCAGCAGTGCCCGGGACAGGGGCTACGAGCAGTACTTC.

V usage is TRBV4-2 and J usage is TRBJ2-2; 11 bases agree with TRBD2. Germline values: CDR1 LGHNA, CDR2 YNFKEQ. This CDR3 is 16 amino acids long. The V gene end was trimmed by 4 bases and the J gene end by 4 bases; junction bases not matched to a gene: 5. CDR3 DNA: TGTGCCAGCAGCCCGGATGGGACTAGCGGCACCGGGGAGCTGTTTTTT. Protein product: CASSPDGTSGTGELFF.

The rearrangement joins TRBV10-1 to TRBJ1-1; D remains ambiguous. CDR3 length equals 13 residues. Germline CDR1 reads WNHNN; CDR2 reads SYGVQD (reference sequence). V was shortened by 3 bases and J by 5 bases, with 10 bases between the two germline ends. This chain's CDR3 is CASSDQAQTEAFF. The CDR3 DNA reads as TGCGCCAGCAGTGACCAGGCACAAACTGAAGCTTTCTTT.

The V and J genes are TRBV4-1 and TRBJ2-3; 15 nucleotides line up with TRBD2. This CDR3 has 16 amino acids. V gave up 8 bases and J gave up 6 bases; unmatched junction bases: 9. Germline assignment: CDR1 MGHRA and CDR2 YSYEKL. The DNA of the CDR3 is TGCGCCAGCCGCATCGGACTAGCGGGAGGGCGGGATACGCAGTATTTT. Translated: CASRIGLAGGRDTQYF.

V usage is TRBV6-5 and J usage is TRBJ1-1; 7 bases line up with TRBD1. Per germline, CDR1 MNHEY and CDR2 SVGAGI. This CDR3 region has 14 residues. V lost 4 bases, J lost 1 base, and 3 bases stayed unmatched. CDR3 region: CASSWGQPNTEAFF. The CDR3 DNA sequence: TGTGCCAGCAGTTGGGGACAGCCGAACACTGAAGCTTTCTTT.

The chain couples TRBV9 to TRBJ1-6; 9 bases fit TRBD1. The germline CDR1 and CDR2 sequences are SGDLS and YYNGEE. The CDR3 is 16 amino acids. V lost 3 bases to trimming and J lost 7 bases; unmatched junction nucleotides: 8. The DNA of the CDR3 is TGTGCCAGCAGCGCCTTGGACAGGGGAAGCAATTCACCCCTCCACTTT. Protein product: CASSALDRGSNSPLHF.

The chain employs TRBV2 and TRBJ1-1; D gene uncertain. Trimming shortened V by 6 bases and J by 9 bases, and 17 bases separated the two germline ends. This CDR3 has 13 residues. In germline, CDR1 is SNHLY, CDR2 FYNNEI. The CDR3 is CASRVESSRKAFF. The CDR3 DNA is TGTGCCAGCAGGGTCGAATCCAGTCGAAAAGCTTTCTTT.

This clone was counted a single time. The chain couples TRBV6-5 to TRBJ1-1, with 9 bases fitting TRBD1. Germline CDR1 MNHEY, CDR2 SVGAGI. The J segment lost 12 bases and the V segment lost 6 bases, leaving 14 bases of the junction unmatched. The CDR3 is 14 residues long. CDR3 bases: TGTGCCAGCAGGCTTGCCGGGACAGGGAAAACAACTTTCTTT. Translating it yields CASRLAGTGKTTFF.

The J gene is TRBJ2-3, the V gene TRBV6-1, with D possibly being TRBD2 (6 bases). Germline CDR1 reads MNHNS; CDR2 reads SASEGT. This CDR3 spans 15 amino acids. Trimming took off 4 bases at V and 2 bases at J, with 13 bases between the two ends. CDR3 region: CASSVAGLHTDTQYF. As DNA, the CDR3 is TGTGCCAGCAGTGTCGCGGGATTACACACAGATACGCAGTATTTT.

J is TRBJ2-7 and V is TRBV2; 7 nucleotides agree with TRBD1. The CDR3 has 16 residues. Germline V CDR1 and CDR2: SNHLY, FYNNEI. The J segment lost 2 bases and the V segment lost 4 bases, leaving 11 bases of the junction unmatched. The CDR3 is CASSALTGTAPYEQYF. The CDR3 DNA reads as TGTGCCAGCAGTGCACTTACCGGGACAGCCCCCTACGAGCAGTACTTC.

This clone appeared once. The rearrangement joins TRBV6-1 to TRBJ1-2; D is unresolved. V lost 2 bases, J lost 4 bases, and 11 bases lay in between. Per the germline V gene, CDR1 is MNHNS and CDR2 is SASEGT. The CDR3 sequence is 14 residues long. For the CDR3, the DNA is TGTGCCAGCAGTGAAAGAGGCAGCCGCTATGGCTACACCTTC. Its protein product is CASSERGSRYGYTF.

The chain is built from TRBV5-5 and TRBJ1-1, with a weak D call TRBD1 (6 bases). V was pared by 2 bases and J by 4 bases, with 21 bases between. CDR1 SGHKS and CDR2 YYEKEE come from the germline V gene (reference sequence). This CDR3 spans 17 amino acids. The CDR3 DNA reads as TGTGCCAGCAGCTTCGGAGGGGGGGTCAACGAGGTCACTGAAGCTTTCTTT. This encodes CASSFGGGVNEVTEAFF.

Note on this clone: Other DNA sequences from this sample encode an identical CDR3 as well. This rearrangement joins TRBV6-5 to TRBJ2-7, with unresolved D. Germline V CDR1 and CDR2: MNHEY, SVGAGI. The CDR3 runs 13 residues. The germline V and J ends were trimmed by 2 bases and 4 bases, with 9 bases remaining between them. The CDR3 nucleotides read TGTGCCAGCAGTTACGGTACAGTGTACGAGCAGTACTTC. Its protein is CASSYGTVYEQYF.

The rearrangement links TRBV14 to TRBJ2-7; a possible D gene is TRBD2 (6 bases). The germline gives CDR1 SGHDN, CDR2 FVKESK. CDR3 length: 17 amino acids. Trimming removed 1 base at V and 6 bases at J, with 22 bases between. CDR3 nucleotide sequence: TGTGCCAGCAGCCAAGGGCCGGGAGAAAGAGTTTTGGGCGAGCAGTACTTC. It codes for CASSQGPGERVLGEQYF.